This T cell receptor beta chain originates from a study of blood T cell repertoires in COVID-19. Whole-study context: Samples of COVID-19 (acute and convalescent) were obtained from the United States, Italy and Spain. PBMCs, B-cell-depleted T cells, or T cells provided the cDNA or gDNA that made up the material.

Measured with immunoSEQ multiplex PCR; TCRdb has only the in-frame clones, and not every one. Here the sample spans 190,000 or so clones, 80% to 90% being singletons. This clone was picked up a small number of times. CDR1 SGDLS and CDR2 YYNGEE come from the germline V gene. This CDR3 contains 16 residues. The V gene end was trimmed by 0 bases and the J gene end by 4 bases; junction bases not matched to a gene: 1. The chain employs TRBV9 and TRBJ2-1; 13 bases fit TRBD2. This receptor was identified in a man aged 35 to 55 who had recovered from COVID-19. Sequenced input: PBMCs or T cells enriched from blood (not recorded which). CDR3: CASSVVTSGRYNEQFF. DNA for the CDR3: TGTGCCAGCAGCGTAGTGACTAGCGGGAGGTACAATGAGCAGTTCTTC.